This TCR beta chain was sequenced during a study of blood T cell repertoires in COVID-19. Original data processing: It was from reference gene primer amplification that nucleated cell counts were estimated. The table came from immunoSEQ multiplex PCR; TCRdb's copy has only in-frame clones and leaves some out. That table gives V, J and clone size, and the DNA gave D and trimming. The sample contains some 220,000 clones, around 90% of which appear only once. This TCR was recovered from a man younger than 40 with COVID-19, enrolled during active disease. Sequencing was done on a sample of peripheral blood.

The CDR3 loop is CASSHLTGGRNQPQHF. CDR3 nucleotides: TGCGCCAGCAGCCACCTGACAGGGGGCCGTAATCAGCCCCAGCATTTT. The chain joins TRBV4-1 to TRBJ1-5, with 10 bases lining up with TRBD1. This CDR3 is 16 amino acids long. V lost 3 bases to trimming and J lost 4 bases; unmatched junction nucleotides: 6. CDR1 MGHRA and CDR2 YSYEKL come from the germline V gene.